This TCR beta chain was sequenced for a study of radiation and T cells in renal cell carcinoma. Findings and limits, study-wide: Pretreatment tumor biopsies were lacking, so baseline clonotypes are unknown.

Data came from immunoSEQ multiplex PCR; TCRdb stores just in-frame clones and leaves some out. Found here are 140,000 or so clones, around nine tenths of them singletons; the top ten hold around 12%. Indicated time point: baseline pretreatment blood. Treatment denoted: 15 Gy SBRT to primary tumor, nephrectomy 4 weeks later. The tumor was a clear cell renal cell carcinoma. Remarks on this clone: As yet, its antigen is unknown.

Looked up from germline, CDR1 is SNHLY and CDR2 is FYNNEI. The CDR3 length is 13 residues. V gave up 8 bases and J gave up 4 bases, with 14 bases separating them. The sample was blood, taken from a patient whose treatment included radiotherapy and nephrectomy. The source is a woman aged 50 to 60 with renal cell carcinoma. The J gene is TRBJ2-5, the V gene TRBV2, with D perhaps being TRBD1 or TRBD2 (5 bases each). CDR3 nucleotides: TGTGCCAGCGTCACACTGGGACGAGAGACCCAGTACTTC. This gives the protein CASVTLGRETQYF.